The 10 T cell receptor beta chains presented below share a single source sample, sequenced in a study of PD-L1 blockade in urothelial cancer. Time point meaning: peripheral blood 6 weeks after treatment start. This table comes from immunoSEQ multiplex PCR, and its TCRdb copy is limited to in-frame clones, with some not included. The profile covers tens of thousands of clones, with around nine tenths appearing a single time and about 11% taken by the ten largest. Sample: PBMCs, taken around atezolizumab (anti-PD-L1) treatment. The receptors come from a man in his sixties with urothelial cancer.

The J gene is TRBJ2-7, the V gene TRBV20-1; D is uncertain. The germline gives CDR1 DFQATT, CDR2 SNEGSKA (reference sequence). Between the trimmed V and J ends, which lost 6 bases and 3 bases, there was a span of 9 bases. This CDR3 contains 11 residues. The CDR3 bases are TGCAGTGCCCACAATAACTACGAGCAGTACTTC. It codes for CSAHNNYEQYF.

J is TRBJ1-2 and V is TRBV11-2; D possibly corresponds to TRBD1 (5 bases). The CDR3 contains 15 residues. Germline V gene data show CDR1 as SGHAT and CDR2 as FQNNGV. Trimming stripped 0 bases from V and 8 bases from J, with 16 bases between. The CDR3 DNA reads as TGTGCCAGCAGCTTAGATCTCGGAGGGGAACGGGGCTACACCTTC. The encoded protein is CASSLDLGGERGYTF.

The V call is TRBV5-1, the J call TRBJ2-7; 9 nucleotides agree with TRBD2. The CDR3 spans 15 residues. CDR1 and CDR2 (germline): SGHRS, YFSETQ. Trimming cost V 4 bases and J 1 base; bases outside gene matches: 6. The CDR3 is CASSLASGVSYEQYF. CDR3 sequence (DNA): TGCGCCAGCAGCCTCGCTAGCGGGGTTTCCTACGAGCAGTACTTC.

The V call is TRBV28, the J call TRBJ2-4; 15 bases agree with TRBD2. The CDR3 runs to 19 residues. V trimming: 3 bases; J trimming: 0 bases; junction bases outside the gene matches: 6. Germline V gene lookup returns CDR1 MDHEN and CDR2 SYDVKM. The DNA of the CDR3 is TGTGCCAGCAGTTTTTTAGGACTAGCGGGAGGGTTAGCCAAAAACATTCAGTACTTC. This translates into CASSFLGLAGGLAKNIQYF.

To note about this clone: Its ends do not fully match the called genes, so a read error is possible. The chain recombines TRBV5-1 with TRBJ1-1; D might be TRBD1 (5 bases). This CDR3 is 13 amino acids long. In germline, CDR1 is SGHRS, CDR2 YFSETQ. Here the CDR3 DNA reads TGCGCCCGCAGAGACAGTCAGAACACTGAAGCTTTCTTT. Protein sequence: CARRDSQNTEAFF.

The genes are TRBV7-6 and TRBJ2-3; D ambiguous. V was pared by 8 bases and J by 3 bases, with 18 bases between. CDR3 size: 15 residues. Germline CDR1 and CDR2: SGHVS and FNYEAQ. CDR3 in amino acids: CASRVGFSATDTQYF. The CDR3 region has the DNA TGTGCCAGCCGGGTCGGGTTTTCAGCGACAGATACGCAGTATTTT.

This sequence joins TRBV7-9 and TRBJ1-5; D ambiguous. The germline CDR1 and CDR2 sequences are SEHNR and FQNEAQ (reference sequence). The V end lost 5 bases, the J end lost 3 bases, and 5 bases lay between the germline ends. The CDR3 sequence is 12 residues long. The CDR3 DNA is TGTGCCAGCAGCCCTACCAATCAGCCCCAGCATTTT. Residues: CASSPTNQPQHF.

The rearrangement uses TRBV29-1 and TRBJ2-7, with 7 nucleotides matching TRBD2. The germline gives CDR1 SQVTM, CDR2 ANQGSEA. CDR3 length equals 13 residues. After removal of 4 bases from V and 1 base from J, the junction contained 4 bases not matched to a gene. The CDR3 loop reads CSVVASGSYEQYF. Here the CDR3 DNA reads TGCAGCGTTGTTGCTAGCGGATCCTACGAGCAGTACTTC.

This sequence joins TRBV15 and TRBJ1-6, with 8 bases that match TRBD1. Per germline, CDR1 LNHNV and CDR2 YYDKDF (reference sequence). The CDR3 is 14 amino acids. V was pared by 1 base and J by 11 bases, with 4 bases of the junction left unmatched. The CDR3 reads CATSRARTGPPLHF. DNA for the CDR3: TGTGCCACCAGCAGAGCCCGGACAGGGCCACCCCTCCACTTT. The complete variable domain, with remaining parts taken from reference TRBV15 and TRBJ1-6, reads DAMVIQNPRYQVTQFGKPVTLSCSQTLNHNVMYWYQQKSSQAPKLLFHYYDKDFNNEADTPDNFQSRRPNTSFCFLDIRSPGLGDTAMYLCATSRARTGPPLHFGNGTRLTVT.

The table lists this clone with many counts. This chain links TRBV4-3 with TRBJ2-3, with 10 bases that match TRBD2. The CDR3 is 19 amino acids. Trimming removed 0 bases from V and 1 base from J; junction bases left unmatched: 10. CDR1 and CDR2 (germline): LGHNA, YSLEER. CDR3 residues: CASSQEVAGGSLRTDTQYF. The CDR3 region has the DNA TGCGCCAGCAGCCAAGAGGTAGCGGGAGGCTCTTTGCGCACAGATACGCAGTATTTT.